This note documents a single T cell receptor beta chain sequence. The target antigen is unknown. This entry comes from a study of T cell responses to AZD1222 COVID-19 vaccine. Study observations and caveats: Among AZD1222 vaccinees, only 6 or 7 were seropositive at baseline. Donors were largely white British and mainly female; clonal diversity was possibly underestimated. The repertoires were collected only after the peak T cell response.

Data came from immunoSEQ multiplex PCR; TCRdb stores just in-frame clones and leaves some out. Of 150,000 to 200,000 clones listed, roughly nine tenths are singletons. V was trimmed by 2 bases and J by 5 bases, leaving 16 bases between them. The CDR3 consists of 16 residues. CDR1 and CDR2 (germline): SGHDT, YYEEEE. The material was peripheral blood, obtained on day 0 of AZD1222 vaccination. The clonotype comes from an adult in good health. This rearrangement joins TRBV5-6 to TRBJ2-2, with no clear D. The CDR3, as DNA: TGTGCCAGCAGCTTCCGTTCGGGCATACAGACCGGGGAGCTGTTTTTT. Its protein product is CASSFRSGIQTGELFF.